This T cell receptor beta chain was identified in a study of blood T cell repertoires in COVID-19. The repertoire was sequenced with immunoSEQ multiplex PCR; TCRdb's copy has only in-frame clones and lacks some. The sample has some 180,000 clones, about 88% seen once. The ends lost 1 base at V and 3 bases at J; junction bases unmatched: 3. Germline V CDR1 and CDR2: MDHEN, SYDVKM. CDR3 size: 14 residues. The sample consisted of PBMCs or T cells enriched from blood (not recorded which). The chain couples TRBV28 to TRBJ2-7; 7 bases agree with TRBD1. The source of this sequence is a woman between 40 and 50 years old in a cohort exposed to, infected with or recovered from COVID-19 (not recorded which). The CDR3 DNA follows: TGTGCCAGCAGTTTATCCTCAGGGGGCTACGAGCAGTACTTC. As protein: CASSLSSGGYEQYF.